This entry describes one T cell receptor beta chain. Its cognate antigen is unknown. Germline CDR1 SNHLY, CDR2 FYNNEI. CDR3 length: 13 amino acids. The data were taken from a study of CXCR3-negative and CXCR3-positive naive CD8 T cells. Study information: Overall TRB read output was 120 million to 150 million, and each library contained about 1.5 +/- 0.3 million reads.

In preparing the TRB cDNA libraries, 5' RACE with UMI labels was used. Each CDR3 protein gets one entry in TCRdb, which reprocessed the 5' RACE reads and gives no DNA. In all, the sample yields about 120,000 distinct CDR3 sequences. CD45RO-CCR7+CD27+CD95- cells counted as naive CD8+ T cells. Whole-study results and caveats: Memory CD8+ cells showed much lower diversity, while both naive subsets were comparably high. Naive CXCR3-positive cells had TRB CDR3s more hydrophobic than those of CXCR3-negative naive cells.

The specimen was naive CXCR3+ CD8+ T cells from blood. Documented subset: CD45RO-CCR7+CD27+CD95- naive CD8+ T cells expressing CXCR3 (TNR3+). The sequence was collected from a human donor in good health. Some clones in this sample may be carry-over from other donors' samples. The chain has TRBV2 and TRBJ2-1. The CDR3 reads CASSELDSNEQFF. Full variable domain (outside the CDR3, taken from reference TRBV2 and TRBJ2-1): EPEVTQTPSHQVTQMGQEVILRCVPISNHLYFYWYRQILGQKVEFLVSFYNNEISEKSEIFDDQFSVERPDGSNFTLKIRSTKLEDSAMYFCASSELDSNEQFFGPGTRLTVL.